Below, one T cell receptor (beta chain) is given with its context. Its antigen is as yet unknown. The sample is drawn from a study of OX40 agonist ivuxolimab in advanced cancers. About the study: The study treated patients with ivuxolimab, an agonistic anti-OX40 (CD134) antibody. Anti-PD-1, anti-PD-L1 or anti-CTLA-4 therapy given earlier was allowed, and roughly 38% had some.

Sequenced by immunoSEQ multiplex PCR; TCRdb stores in-frame clones only, minus some. The data show 55,000 to 75,000 clones, with 70% to 90% seen just once and almost 6% held by the top ten. Trimming took 2 bases from V and 4 from J, leaving 12 bases between them. CDR1 MNHNS and CDR2 SASEGT come from the germline V gene. This CDR3 comprises 15 residues. Whole-study results and caveats: At doses 0.1 to 3.0 mg/kg, CD4+ and CD8+ clones expanded.

Patients with a history of autoimmune disease or on systemic immunosuppression were excluded. The chain links TRBV6-1 to TRBJ1-3; D remains unclear. The sample in question was CD4+ or CD8+ T cells sorted from blood, obtained in a trial of the OX40 agonist ivuxolimab. The TCR sequence derives from an adult with an advanced solid tumor such as melanoma, head and neck, liver or kidney cancer. The CDR3 DNA is TGTGCCAGCAGTGAATCACTCAACAGAGGAAACACCATATATTTT. This codes for CASSESLNRGNTIYF.